This T cell receptor beta chain is from a study of neurological immune-mediated disorders (dated by TCRdb to about 2019). Context from the whole study: Among the roughly 34 multiple sclerosis patients, relapsing-remitting MS was present in approximately 31 and secondary progressive MS was present in 3. The study compared peripheral blood TCR-beta repertoires of HTLV-I-associated myelopathy (HAM/TSP) patients, multiple sclerosis patients and healthy controls using UMI-based sequencing. The cohort included 60 to 70 subjects: roughly 15 with HAM/TSP, some 34 with multiple sclerosis, and around 20 healthy controls. Longitudinal samples, technical triplicates and paired sorted CD4+ and CD8+ T-cell subsets, alongside PBMC samples, were included among the approximately 110 TCR-beta libraries.

The full study reports these points: TCR clonal expansion was highest in HAM/TSP patients and lowest in MS patients, with MS patients falling below even healthy controls. Phylogenetic analysis grouped repertoires from 18 of 34 MS patients into a cluster of related CDR3 sequences, suggesting a possible repertoire-level signature. No association of the MS cluster with clinical or MRI features was observed, and the need for larger cohorts was stated by the authors. Expanded clones from different subjects shared no identical CDR3 amino acid sequences, which suggests that TCR-beta repertoires were private in all groups.

V trim: 0 bases; J trim: 0 bases; unmatched bases: 8. For CDR1 and CDR2, the germline V gene lists ENHRY and SYGVKD. The CDR3 goes from the cysteine to the phenylalanine over 19 residues. The sequence is cut down to CDR3 DNA, 57 bases in frame from base 1. For unsorted PBMC libraries, 2 million PBMCs were used after storage in RNAlater at -80 degrees C until RNA extraction. Multiple sclerosis patients were enrolled in a US clinical protocol under which disease progression was evaluated by magnetic resonance imaging. Peripheral blood was subjected to Ficoll-Hypaque density gradient centrifugation to isolate PBMCs, which were then cryopreserved in liquid nitrogen. This clonotype was observed at least ten times. There is no known antigen for this receptor. One base away there is no much larger clone; base qualities are not given. cDNA was synthesized by template-switch 5'RACE using a primer carrying a 10-nucleotide random unique molecular identifier by which each TCR transcript was tagged. Over 160 million TCR-beta sequences, covering 15-18 subjects, were produced in each sequencing run. Total RNA was extracted with the RNeasy kit. The KAPA Real-time Library Amplification kit was used to amplify TCR-beta VDJ regions with primers targeting the TCR constant region and the 5'RACE anchor. A first PCR added sample indexes and Illumina adaptors, and a second PCR then raised library yield. After Ampure bead purification, the roughly 650 bp TCR product was size-selected on a 2% E-gel SizeSelection system. Library quality was checked on a Bioanalyzer, concentration was measured with Qubit, and libraries were quantified with the Kapa Library Quantification kit before pooling. An Illumina HiSeq 2500 was used to sequence the libraries paired-end at 2 x 150 bp. To increase sequence diversity, about 25-31% phiX was spiked into each library pool. The authors processed their data as follows. The UMI-based MiGEC pipeline processed quality-filtered reads and removed over 75% of raw TCR sequences during error correction. IMGT germline references were used for aligning VDJ genes, and each clonotype was defined as a unique CDR3 amino acid sequence together with its V-J genes. Clonal expansion, Shannon diversity and CDR3 relatedness were evaluated with VDJtools (CalcPairwiseDistances, ClusterSamples), while phylogenetic trees were built in CLCbio workbench. Expanded clones were defined as having at least 8 unique UMIs, based on coefficient-of-variation modelling across technical triplicates. TCRdb reworked the public reads: Q25 trimming with fastp, MiXCR clone assembly, productive beta chains retained. CDR3 protein duplicates are merged, each entry listing the most common genes and DNA. These V and J calls rely on TCRdb rather than the paper's analysis. Here the sample has about 40,000 distinct CDR3 sequences; 2% to 3% occur a single time. The ten largest clones take up 2% to 2.5% of the sample.

The receptor was isolated from a man aged 45-65 years with multiple sclerosis. The sequence is built from TRBV10-3 and TRBJ2-1, with 10 bases in between that match TRBD2. Sequenced input: PBMCs. Here the CDR3 is given as CAISESASGGGSSYNEQFF. The nucleotide sequence is given as TGTGCCATCAGTGAGTCGGCCAGCGGGGGGGGTAGCTCCTACAATGAGCAGTTCTTC.